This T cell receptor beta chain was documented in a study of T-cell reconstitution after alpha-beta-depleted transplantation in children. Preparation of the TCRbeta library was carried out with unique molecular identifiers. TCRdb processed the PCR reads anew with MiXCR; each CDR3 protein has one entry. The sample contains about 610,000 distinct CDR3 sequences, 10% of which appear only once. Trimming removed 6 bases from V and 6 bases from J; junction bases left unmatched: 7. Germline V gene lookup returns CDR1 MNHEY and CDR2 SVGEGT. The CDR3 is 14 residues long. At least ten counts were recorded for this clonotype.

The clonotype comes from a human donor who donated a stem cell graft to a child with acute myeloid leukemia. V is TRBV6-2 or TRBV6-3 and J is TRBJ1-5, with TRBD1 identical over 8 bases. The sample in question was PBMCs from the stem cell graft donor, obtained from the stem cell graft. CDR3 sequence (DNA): TGTGCCAGCAGCTTCCAGGGGGCCCTTCAGCCCCAGCATTTT. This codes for CASSFQGALQPQHF.